This entry lists 31 T cell receptor beta chains sequenced from one sample in a study of T cell changes during pregnancy in multiple sclerosis. The method was immunoSEQ multiplex PCR; TCRdb's version includes in-frame clones alone and lacks a portion of them. The sample gives under 20,000 clones, 80% to 90% of which show up once; 7.5% is in the top ten. The material sequenced was CD8+ T cells from peripheral blood mononuclear cells, taken in the second trimester of pregnancy. These receptors were taken from a female donor in good health, enrolled as a control in a pregnancy study.

J is TRBJ1-5 and V is TRBV5-1, with 10 bases matching TRBD1. V was clipped by 5 bases and J by 0 bases; unmatched bases: 5. Germline V gene lookup returns CDR1 SGHRS and CDR2 YFSETQ. This CDR3 has 16 residues. CDR3 bases: TGCGCCAGCAGAAAGGGGACAGGGGATAGCAATCAGCCCCAGCATTTT. Encoded protein: CASRKGTGDSNQPQHF.

This sequence joins TRBV29-1 and TRBJ2-3; 7 bases agree with TRBD1. The CDR3 contains 13 residues. In germline, CDR1 is SQVTM, CDR2 ANQGSEA. V lost 5 bases, J lost 1 base, and 3 bases stayed unmatched. Here the CDR3 reads CSVSTGGTDTQYF. The CDR3 bases are TGCAGCGTTTCCACAGGGGGCACAGATACGCAGTATTTT.

V is TRBV13 and J is TRBJ2-3; 13 positions agree with TRBD2. The CDR3 is made up of 17 amino acids. The trim removed 6 bases at V and 2 bases at J, leaving 8 bases unmatched. Germline V gives CDR1 PRHDT, CDR2 FYEKMQ (reference sequence). In nucleotides, the CDR3 is TGTGCCAGCAGTTCAGACGGACTAGCGGGGGACACAGATACGCAGTATTTT. Translating it yields CASSSDGLAGDTDTQYF.

This rearrangement joins TRBV9 to TRBJ2-3; 9 positions agree with TRBD1. V shed 0 bases, J shed 3 bases, and the junction held 11 bases outside the gene matches. This CDR3 spans 18 amino acids. The germline CDR1 and CDR2 sequences are SGDLS and YYNGEE. In DNA form, the CDR3 reads TGTGCCAGCAGCGTAGAGGGGGGGGGACAGGGTCTTACAGATACGCAGTATTTT. Protein sequence: CASSVEGGGQGLTDTQYF.

The chain employs TRBV5-6 and TRBJ1-2; TRBD1 matches 8 bases. Per germline, CDR1 SGHDT and CDR2 YYEEEE. CDR3 length: 15 amino acids. V shed 1 base, J shed 7 bases, and the junction held 9 bases outside the gene matches. CDR3 nucleotides: TGTGCCAGCAGCTTGAACAGGGGGGCCCCTATTGGCTACACCTTC. The encoded protein is CASSLNRGAPIGYTF.

V and J are TRBV6-1 and TRBJ2-7; the D gene is possibly TRBD2 (5 bases). Germline lookup yields CDR1 MNHNS and CDR2 SASEGT. Trimming shortened V by 5 bases and J by 4 bases, and 15 bases separated the two germline ends. There are 14 residues in the CDR3. DNA for the CDR3: TGTGCCAGCAGTTCCTTAGGAGCGGTTTACGAGCAGTACTTC. This gives the protein CASSSLGAVYEQYF.

The chain recombines TRBV6-1 with TRBJ1-5; possible D gene TRBD1, 5 bases. CDR3 length equals 16 residues. Trimming removed 3 bases from V and 7 bases from J, with 19 bases in between. The V gene's germline CDR1 is MNHNS and CDR2 SASEGT. In DNA form, the CDR3 reads TGTGCCAGCAGTGAGTGGGGCCCATCGAGTCGACAGCCCCAGCATTTT. Translation gives CASSEWGPSSRQPQHF.

V and J are TRBV28 and TRBJ2-7; D perhaps matches TRBD2 (6 bases). The CDR3 spans 13 residues. Germline assignment: CDR1 MDHEN and CDR2 SYDVKM. V gave up 3 bases and J gave up 7 bases, with 13 bases separating them. The CDR3 bases are TGTGCCAGCAGTTTTCGGGGGTTGAGGGAGCAGTACTTC. Protein sequence: CASSFRGLREQYF.

In DNA, the CDR3 is TGTGCCACCAGCAGAGAGCGGTTGGGCGGGGAGCTGTTTTTT. Translated: CATSRERLGGELFF. V and J are TRBV15 and TRBJ2-2; unclear D gene. Per germline, CDR1 LNHNV and CDR2 YYDKDF (reference sequence). This CDR3 comprises 14 residues. Trimming left V 0 bases short and J 7 bases short, with 9 bases between.

The V and J genes are TRBV11-2 and TRBJ2-3; D is possibly TRBD1 (6 bases). Germline loops: CDR1 SGHAT, CDR2 FQNNGV. This CDR3 is 15 amino acids long. V dropped 4 bases and J dropped 1 base, with 12 bases sitting between them. The CDR3 spells CASSSGQWGTDTQYF. The CDR3 DNA follows: TGTGCCAGCAGCTCCGGACAGTGGGGCACAGATACGCAGTATTTT.

The chain has TRBV7-9 and TRBJ1-6; 8 positions agree with TRBD1. The length of the CDR3 is 16 residues. The V segment lost 5 bases and the J segment 6 bases; nucleotides outside the gene matches: 9. Germline V gives CDR1 SEHNR, CDR2 FQNEAQ (reference sequence). The CDR3 bases are TGTGCCAGCAGCGCCCCAGGGGGCGCCGGTAATTCACCCCTCCACTTT. The encoded protein is CASSAPGGAGNSPLHF.

The chain employs TRBV7-9 and TRBJ2-5, with D perhaps TRBD2 (6 bases). V gave up 8 bases and J gave up 0 bases, with 16 bases separating them. Germline V gene lookup returns CDR1 SEHNR and CDR2 FQNEAQ (reference sequence). CDR3 length: 15 residues. The CDR3 sequence: CASRTTGDYQETQYF. Here the CDR3 DNA reads TGTGCCAGCCGAACTACCGGGGACTACCAAGAGACCCAGTACTTC. The complete variable domain, with remaining parts taken from reference TRBV7-9 and TRBJ2-5, reads DTGVSQNPRHKITKRGQNVTFRCDPISEHNRLYWYRQTLGQGPEFLTYFQNEAQLEKSRLLSDRFSAERPKGSFSTLEIQRTEQGDSAMYLCASRTTGDYQETQYFGPGTRLLVL.

V usage is TRBV10-2 and J usage is TRBJ1-2; D perhaps matches TRBD1 (5 bases). From germline, CDR1 is WSHSY and CDR2 SAAADI. The CDR3 loop spans 13 amino acids. Trimming removed 3 bases from V and 2 bases from J, with 7 bases in between. The CDR3 loop is CASSDGGNYGYTF. The CDR3 DNA reads TGCGCCAGCAGTGATGGGGGGAACTATGGCTACACCTTC.

The chain carries TRBV27 and TRBJ1-1; D may be TRBD1 (5 bases). The CDR3 runs 16 residues. V was trimmed by 1 base and J by 0 bases, leaving 12 bases between them. The germline gives CDR1 MNHEY, CDR2 SMNVEV (reference sequence). CDR3 sequence (DNA): TGTGCCAGCAGTTTATGGGGGGGGAATTTGAACACTGAAGCTTTCTTT. Translation gives CASSLWGGNLNTEAFF.

The genes are TRBV7-6 and TRBJ2-7; D remains ambiguous. This CDR3 spans 16 amino acids. The V end lost 5 bases, the J end lost 0 bases, and 17 bases lay between the germline ends. The germline gives CDR1 SGHVS, CDR2 FNYEAQ. The CDR3 loop reads CASSRLEAKLSYEQYF. The CDR3 DNA sequence: TGTGCCAGCAGCCGCCTCGAGGCGAAGCTCTCCTACGAGCAGTACTTC.

The chain uses TRBV27 and TRBJ2-7; 12 bases map to TRBD2. The CDR3 consists of 16 residues. The V gene's germline CDR1 is MNHEY and CDR2 SMNVEV (reference sequence). The trim removed 5 bases at V and 6 bases at J, leaving 11 bases unmatched. This CDR3 reads CASSPLAGGPWGEQYF. The CDR3 region has the DNA TGTGCCAGCAGTCCCCTAGCGGGAGGGCCTTGGGGCGAGCAGTACTTC.

The gene calls are TRBV9 and TRBJ2-2, with 8 bases fitting TRBD1. CDR1 is SGDLS and CDR2 is YYNGEE in the germline V gene. The CDR3 covers 15 residues. Germline trimming cut 3 bases from V and 4 bases from J; bases unmatched to any gene: 5. CDR3 loop: CASSDPDRVTGELFF. CDR3 DNA sequence: TGTGCCAGCAGCGACCCGGACAGGGTCACCGGGGAGCTGTTTTTT.

The count of this clone is one. V gene TRBV19 combines with J gene TRBJ2-3; TRBD1 might be the D (5 bases). Trimming pared 3 bases from V and 3 bases from J, leaving 13 bases between. This CDR3 has 15 residues. CDR1 and CDR2 (germline): LNHDA, SQIVND (reference sequence). This CDR3 reads CASSIWPGQTDTQYF. The DNA of the CDR3 is TGTGCCAGTAGTATTTGGCCAGGGCAGACAGATACGCAGTATTTT.

J is TRBJ2-3 and V is TRBV11-2; D is ambiguous. CDR1 and CDR2 from the germline V gene are SGHAT and FQNNGV. The V gene lost 6 bases and the J gene lost 1 base, with 8 bases spanning the gap. The CDR3 runs to 13 residues. The CDR3 DNA is TGTGCCAGCAGTTATATCGGCACAGATACGCAGTATTTT. Residues: CASSYIGTDTQYF.

This sequence joins TRBV7-3 and TRBJ2-7; possible D gene TRBD2, 5 bases. The V end was cut by 3 bases, the J end by 4 bases, with 10 bases between. CDR1 is SGHTA and CDR2 is FQGTGA in the germline V gene. This CDR3 spans 13 amino acids. CDR3 bases: TGTGCCAGCAGCTTCGTCCCGGGGTACGAGCAGTACTTC. This encodes CASSFVPGYEQYF.

The rearrangement uses TRBV29-1 and TRBJ1-2, with no clear D. CDR3 length: 13 amino acids. CDR1 is SQVTM, CDR2 ANQGSEA, per germline. The germline V and J ends were trimmed by 6 bases and 6 bases, with 17 bases remaining between them. DNA for the CDR3: TGCAGCGTATCCCTTCGGAGTTTGGATGGCTACACCTTC. Its protein is CSVSLRSLDGYTF.

This chain connects TRBV6-5 to TRBJ2-7; unclear D gene. The CDR3 length is 13 residues. Germline lookup yields CDR1 MNHEY and CDR2 SVGAGI. V was trimmed by 3 bases and J by 3 bases, leaving 9 bases between them. CDR3 protein: CASSYLSFYEQYF. CDR3 bases: TGTGCCAGCAGTTATTTGAGTTTCTACGAGCAGTACTTC.

The CDR3 coding sequence is TGTGCCAGCAGCGCCGGGAGAGGCGGCACTGAAGCTTTCTTT. This translates into CASSAGRGGTEAFF. The chain has TRBV9 and TRBJ1-1, with D hard to call. Deletions cut 3 bases from V and 4 bases from J, with 13 bases between. The CDR3 sequence is 14 residues long. The germline gives CDR1 SGDLS, CDR2 YYNGEE.

The chain couples TRBV6-5 to TRBJ2-7, with TRBD1 matching 9 bases. Germline trimming cut 6 bases from V and 4 bases from J; bases unmatched to any gene: 10. Germline lookup yields CDR1 MNHEY and CDR2 SVGAGI. This CDR3 contains 15 residues. In DNA form, the CDR3 reads TGTGCCAGCAGCTTCGGACAGGGGTCTCAGTACGAGCAGTACTTC. The encoded protein is CASSFGQGSQYEQYF.

The chain is built from TRBV4-1 and TRBJ1-1; D not resolved. V shed 4 bases and J shed 4 bases, with 13 bases lying between them. CDR3 size: 14 residues. Germline V gene lookup returns CDR1 MGHRA and CDR2 YSYEKL. CDR3 sequence (DNA): TGCGCCAGCAGCCTCCGGGGTACGGGCACTGAAGCTTTCTTT. Encoded protein: CASSLRGTGTEAFF.

This chain connects TRBV27 to TRBJ2-7; no clear D gene. Germline values: CDR1 MNHEY, CDR2 SMNVEV (reference sequence). This CDR3 is 15 amino acids long. V lost 2 bases to trimming and J lost 5 bases, with 16 bases between them. CDR3 sequence: CASSLGYAGYDEQYF. The CDR3 nucleotides are TGTGCCAGCAGTTTAGGGTATGCAGGTTACGACGAGCAGTACTTC.

This chain uses TRBV29-1 with TRBJ2-7; tentative D call: TRBD2 (5 bases). This CDR3 comprises 13 residues. The V gene lost 0 bases and the J gene lost 4 bases, with 10 bases spanning the gap. CDR1 is SQVTM, CDR2 ANQGSEA, per germline. The DNA for the CDR3 is TGCAGCGTTGAAGAAGAGGGTGGGTACGAGCAGTACTTC. Translated, it gives CSVEEEGGYEQYF.

This chain uses TRBV4-2 with TRBJ2-3; D is uncertain. Trimming stripped 1 base from V and 0 bases from J, with 17 bases between. This CDR3 has 18 residues. Germline-derived CDR1 and CDR2 are LGHNA and YNFKEQ. Written as DNA, the CDR3 is TGTGCCAGCAGCCAAGCCCCCGTGCTATTAACTAGCACAGATACGCAGTATTTT. Amino acid sequence: CASSQAPVLLTSTDTQYF.

The rearrangement links TRBV27 to TRBJ1-5, with 7 bases aligning to TRBD1. The CDR3 extends over 18 amino acids. Germline CDR1 is MNHEY and CDR2 is SMNVEV (reference sequence). Trimming cost V 6 bases and J 3 bases; bases outside gene matches: 17. The CDR3 loop is CASSRTPKHRGNNQPQHF. The CDR3 region has the DNA TGTGCCAGCAGCAGGACCCCGAAACACAGGGGCAACAATCAGCCCCAGCATTTT.

V is TRBV6-1 and J is TRBJ1-2; D is unresolved. Germline CDR1 MNHNS, CDR2 SASEGT. The CDR3 loop spans 13 amino acids. The ends were cut back, 2 bases at V and 4 bases at J, with 8 bases in the middle. CDR3 region: CASSELSTYGYTF. CDR3 DNA sequence: TGTGCCAGCAGTGAACTGTCTACCTATGGCTACACCTTC.

This clone appeared a single time. This chain links TRBV7-9 with TRBJ2-1; unclear D gene. Looked up from germline, CDR1 is SEHNR and CDR2 is FQNEAQ (reference sequence). Trimming removed 5 bases from V and 0 bases from J, with 11 bases in between. The CDR3 length is 15 residues. DNA of the CDR3: TGTGCCAGCAGCGAGAGTGAGTCCTCCTACAATGAGCAGTTCTTC. Protein product: CASSESESSYNEQFF.